Listed below are T cell receptor beta chains from one sample, sequenced in a study of blood T cell repertoires in COVID-19. Assay: immunoSEQ multiplex PCR; the TCRdb copy retains only in-frame clones and omits some. The sample lists 200,000 to 250,000 clones; approximately 82% were seen once. The sample comprised peripheral blood. The receptors here all came from a woman aged 80 or over with acute or convalescent COVID-19. Both conserved end residues are part of each CDR3. Each record gives: D gene, J gene, clone size, V gene, CDR3 protein, CDR3 DNA. D genes are given only for firm matches. Expanded clones are given a class, and other clones once, few, many or no size at all.

>.|TRBJ2-5|.|TRBV4-2
CASSQDVPGSETQYF
TGTGCCAGCAGCCAAGATGTCCCGGGATCAGAGACCCAGTACTTC
>TRBD1|TRBJ1-2|.|TRBV19
CASSTLGQGSNYGYTF
TGTGCCAGTAGTACCCTCGGACAGGGTTCTAACTATGGCTACACCTTC
>.|TRBJ1-6|few|TRBV19
CASSKIQRNSPLHF
TGTGCCAGTAGTAAGATCCAGAGGAATTCACCCCTCCACTTT
>TRBD2|TRBJ2-2|.|TRBV6-5
CASSSGTSHTGELFF
TGTGCCAGCAGTTCCGGGACTAGCCACACCGGGGAGCTGTTTTTT
>.|TRBJ2-3|.|TRBV5-4
CASSPPGGSGDTQYF
TGTGCCAGCAGCCCCCCTGGGGGCTCAGGGGATACGCAGTATTTT
>.|TRBJ2-7|many|TRBV29-1
CSVLIYYEQYF
TGCAGCGTTCTTATTTACTACGAGCAGTACTTC
>.|TRBJ1-4|.|TRBV19
CASSEDRSMVTTNEKLFF
TGTGCCAGTAGTGAAGACAGATCAATGGTAACAACTAATGAAAAACTGTTTTTT
>TRBD2|TRBJ2-7|.|TRBV19
CASNLRKSGTSGRADPSYEQYF
TGTGCCAGTAATCTCCGGAAATCGGGGACTAGCGGGAGGGCAGACCCCTCCTACGAGCAGTACTTC
>TRBD2|TRBJ2-3|.|TRBV4-2
CASSQQLAGSSTDTQYF
TGTGCCAGCAGCCAACAACTAGCGGGATCAAGCACAGATACGCAGTATTTT
>.|TRBJ1-1|.|TRBV19
CASSMFGQGSMNTEAFF
TGTGCCAGTAGTATGTTCGGTCAGGGGTCCATGAACACTGAAGCTTTCTTT
>.|TRBJ1-2|.|TRBV5-1
CASSLDRASGYTF
TGCGCCAGCAGCTTGGACAGGGCTAGTGGCTACACCTTC
>TRBD1|TRBJ1-2|once|TRBV10-3
CAISESVQGAVNYGYTF
TGTGCCATCAGTGAGTCTGTACAGGGGGCGGTTAACTATGGCTACACCTTC
>.|TRBJ2-2|.|TRBV3-1/TRBV3-2
CASSPPAEGLDTGELFF
TGTGCCAGCAGCCCCCCCGCTGAGGGTTTAGACACCGGGGAGCTGTTTTTT
>.|TRBJ2-7|.|TRBV18
CASSPWQGTYEQYF
TGTGCCAGCTCACCATGGCAGGGGACCTACGAGCAGTACTTC
>TRBD2|TRBJ2-5|few|TRBV28
CASRPGLAGGWQYF
TGTGCCAGCAGGCCGGGACTAGCGGGAGGGTGGCAGTACTTC
>.|TRBJ1-6|once|TRBV6-2/TRBV6-3
CASSPEVRSSYNSPLHF
TGTGCCAGCAGTCCCGAGGTCCGCTCTTCATATAATTCACCCCTCCACTTT
>TRBD1|TRBJ1-2|.|TRBV19
CASSFPDRGDYGYTF
TGTGCCAGTAGTTTCCCCGACAGGGGGGACTATGGCTACACCTTC
>.|TRBJ1-6|few|TRBV3-1/TRBV3-2
CASSHRWAGSTSSPLHF
TGTGCCAGCAGCCATAGATGGGCAGGCAGTACAAGTTCACCCCTCCACTTT
>TRBD1|TRBJ2-2|.|TRBV12-5
CASGSPPDRLNTGELFF
TGTGCTAGTGGTTCCCCCCCGGACAGGTTGAACACCGGGGAGCTGTTTTTT
>.|TRBJ1-5|.|TRBV7-2
CASSLNRVSEAQHF
TGTGCCAGCAGCTTAAACAGGGTCAGTGAGGCCCAGCATTTT
>TRBD1|TRBJ1-1|once|TRBV5-5
CASSLAGTGYTEAFF
TGTGCCAGCAGCTTGGCCGGGACAGGGTACACTGAAGCTTTCTTT
>TRBD1|TRBJ1-2|once|TRBV27
CASSFRQGGGYTF
TGTGCCAGCAGTTTTCGGCAGGGGGGTGGCTACACCTTC
>TRBD1|TRBJ1-1|.|TRBV6-5
CASSRTGEWTEAFF
TGTGCCAGCAGTAGAACAGGGGAGTGGACTGAAGCTTTCTTT
>TRBD1|TRBJ2-5|.|TRBV6-5
CAGGTGGAGETQYF
TGTGCCGGGGGGACAGGGGGCGCCGGGGAGACCCAGTACTTC
>TRBD1|TRBJ1-5|.|TRBV27
CARRDRVRQRGNQPQHF
TGTGCCAGACGGGACAGGGTAAGACAAAGGGGCAATCAGCCCCAGCATTTT
>.|TRBJ1-2|.|TRBV24-1
CATSPRQGPYGYTF
TGTGCCACCAGTCCGAGGCAGGGCCCCTATGGCTACACCTTC
>.|TRBJ1-2|.|TRBV2
CASSSRGSYGYTF
TGTGCCAGCAGTTCCCGGGGGTCCTATGGCTACACCTTC
>TRBD1|TRBJ2-5|.|TRBV19
CASSISGQGAQETQYF
TGTGCCAGTAGTATAAGCGGACAGGGGGCTCAAGAGACCCAGTACTTC
>TRBD1|TRBJ2-3|.|TRBV6-2/TRBV6-3
CASSYSAGGETDTQYF
TGTGCCAGCAGTTACTCCGCAGGGGGTGAGACAGATACGCAGTATTTT
>.|TRBJ1-1|.|TRBV2
CASSEARGGTEAFF
TGTGCCAGCAGTGAAGCGCGGGGAGGGACAGAAGCTTTCTTT
>TRBD1|TRBJ1-1|.|TRBV7-8
CASTGQGRGGTEAFF
TGTGCCAGCACCGGACAGGGGCGCGGGGGGACTGAAGCTTTCTTT
>TRBD2|TRBJ2-3|once|TRBV4-1
CASSFRDSGSSNTQYF
TGCGCCAGCAGCTTCCGGGATAGCGGGAGTTCTAATACGCAGTATTTT
>.|TRBJ2-7|.|TRBV10-3
CAISGQDSYEQYF
TGTGCCATCAGTGGGCAGGACTCCTACGAGCAGTACTTC
>.|TRBJ2-2|.|TRBV4-2
CASSQEGLAVGELFF
TGTGCCAGCAGCCAAGAGGGTTTAGCGGTCGGGGAGCTGTTTTTT
>.|TRBJ2-1|.|TRBV6-2/TRBV6-3
CASSGGQRSSYNEQFF
TGTGCCAGCAGTGGAGGACAGCGGAGCTCCTACAATGAGCAGTTCTTC
>.|TRBJ1-1|.|TRBV6-5
CASIFSMNTEAFF
TGTGCCAGCATATTTAGCATGAACACTGAAGCTTTCTTT
>.|TRBJ2-2|.|TRBV18
CASSPQGLGELFF
TGTGCCAGCTCACCACAGGGACTCGGGGAGCTGTTTTTT
>.|TRBJ2-7|.|TRBV9
CASSVNPGNYEQYF
TGTGCCAGCAGCGTAAATCCAGGAAACTACGAGCAGTACTTC
>.|TRBJ1-2|.|TRBV19
CASRDSYGYTF
TGTGCCAGTAGGGACAGCTATGGCTACACCTTC